These 19 T cell receptor beta chains were sequenced from one sample in a study of OX40 agonist ivuxolimab in advanced cancers. Repertoires were generated with immunoSEQ multiplex PCR, while TCRdb's copy carries only in-frame clones and drops some. The data contain more than 7,000 clones, approximately 91% of them singletons. Material: CD4+ or CD8+ T cells sorted from blood, obtained in a trial of the OX40 agonist ivuxolimab. Every receptor here comes from an adult with an advanced solid tumor such as melanoma, head and neck, liver or kidney cancer.

The chain couples TRBV10-2 to TRBJ2-5, with 7 bases matching TRBD1. This CDR3 region has 15 residues. CDR1 is WSHSY, CDR2 SAAADI, per germline. V was clipped by 2 bases and J by 6 bases; unmatched bases: 9. The CDR3 coding sequence is TGCGCCAGCAGTGAGCAAGGGGGCACGACACAGACCCAGTACTTC. It specifies CASSEQGGTTQTQYF.

The rearrangement joins TRBV13 to TRBJ1-2; no clear D gene. There are 12 residues in the CDR3. V lost 5 bases and J lost 4, with 8 bases in between. Germline CDR1 and CDR2: PRHDT and FYEKMQ (reference sequence). CDR3 bases: TGTGCCAGCAGCGCCGCAACCTATGGCTACACCTTC. This encodes CASSAATYGYTF.

As for this clone: The conserved closing phenylalanine or tryptophan is absent in this CDR3, likely reflecting a read error. The limits of the CDR3 on the DNA are not certain, so only TCRdb's listed CDR3 is given. The rearrangement uses TRBV6-5 and TRBJ1-5; the table's TRBD1 call for D was not verified on the DNA. The CDR3 is 12 residues long, ends included. Germline V gives CDR1 MNHEY, CDR2 SVGAGI. This CDR3 is CASSYSGQASNI.

The chain has TRBV5-6 and TRBJ2-7, with no clear D. Trimming took 4 bases from V and 2 from J, leaving 10 bases between them. From germline, CDR1 is SGHDT and CDR2 YYEEEE. This CDR3 is 13 amino acids long. CDR3: CASSLQVTYEQYF. In nucleotides, the CDR3 is TGTGCCAGCAGCCTGCAGGTGACCTACGAGCAGTACTTC.

This clone appeared a single time. The chain employs TRBV6-5 and TRBJ2-3, with D perhaps TRBD2 (7 bases). The V end was cut by 8 bases, the J end by 7 bases, with 16 bases between. The length of the CDR3 is 13 residues. The germline CDR1 and CDR2 sequences are MNHEY and SVGAGI. CDR3 in amino acids: CASAFGGGNTQYF. CDR3 in DNA: TGTGCCAGCGCTTTTGGCGGGGGCAATACGCAGTATTTT.

This rearrangement joins TRBV23-1 to TRBJ2-1; possibly TRBD2 for D (5 bases). TRBV23-1 is treated as an ORF (open reading frame) with a function not yet certain. This CDR3 comprises 14 residues. V was pared by 3 bases and J by 6 bases, with 12 bases between. The CDR3 DNA sequence: TGCGCCAGCAGTCACTACGGGGAACCCAATGAGCAGTTCTTC. Translation: CASSHYGEPNEQFF.

This rearrangement joins TRBV19 to TRBJ2-1; D is unresolved. CDR1 is LNHDA, CDR2 SQIVND, per germline (reference sequence). V was cut by 1 base and J by 8 bases, with 15 bases left in between. This CDR3 spans 15 amino acids. As DNA, the CDR3 is TGTGCCAGTAGTATAGGGGCCACAAGAGGAGATGAGCAGTTCTTC. Translating it yields CASSIGATRGDEQFF. Full variable domain (missing parts from reference TRBV19 and TRBJ2-1): DGGITQSPKYLFRKEGQNVTLSCEQNLNHDAMYWYRQDPGQGLRLIYYSQIVNDFQKGDIAEGYSVSREKKESFPLTVTSAQKNPTAFYLCASSIGATRGDEQFFGPGTRLTVL.

This rearrangement joins TRBV5-8 to TRBJ2-3; D gene unclear. The germline V gene encodes CDR1 SGHTS and CDR2 YDEGEE. The CDR3 contains 12 residues. With 0 bases removed from V and 10 bases from J, the gap between germline ends came to 9 bases. This chain's CDR3 is CASSLAFGSQYF. The CDR3 DNA follows: TGTGCCAGCAGCTTGGCCTTCGGCTCGCAGTATTTT.

This clone is medium-sized (0.01 to 0.1%) within its sample. The rearrangement uses TRBV5-6 and TRBJ2-7; D may be TRBD2 (7 bases). Germline CDR1 SGHDT, CDR2 YYEEEE. CDR3 length: 14 amino acids. With 0 bases removed from V and 5 bases from J, the gap between germline ends came to 12 bases. CDR3: CASSLEGRGDEQYF. The CDR3 nucleotides read TGTGCCAGCAGCTTGGAGGGGAGGGGGGACGAGCAGTACTTC.

The chain employs TRBV9 and TRBJ2-5; D gene uncertain. With 0 bases removed from V and 1 base from J, the gap between germline ends came to 7 bases. Per the germline V gene, CDR1 is SGDLS and CDR2 is YYNGEE. The CDR3 runs 14 residues. This CDR3 reads CASSVASSQETQYF. The DNA of the CDR3 is TGTGCCAGCAGCGTAGCATCTTCCCAAGAGACCCAGTACTTC.

The rearrangement joins TRBV5-5 to TRBJ1-1; no reliable D call. The CDR3 extends over 15 amino acids. V was clipped by 0 bases and J by 2 bases, with 11 bases between them. Germline V gives CDR1 SGHKS, CDR2 YYEKEE (reference sequence). CDR3 bases: TGTGCCAGCAGCTTGGGGTCGAATAGTAACACTGAAGCTTTCTTT. Encoded protein: CASSLGSNSNTEAFF.

The chain employs TRBV9 and TRBJ2-3, with 7 bases fitting TRBD2. Losses at the gene ends were 2 bases for V and 4 bases for J; bases not matched to a gene: 10. This CDR3 region has 16 residues. Germline V CDR1 and CDR2: SGDLS, YYNGEE. The CDR3 sequence is CASSVHSGRDADTQYF. CDR3 DNA sequence: TGTGCCAGCAGCGTGCATAGCGGGCGGGATGCAGATACGCAGTATTTT.

The rearrangement uses TRBV5-5 and TRBJ2-2; 8 bases are shared with TRBD2. Germline assignment: CDR1 SGHKS and CDR2 YYEKEE (reference sequence). This CDR3 comprises 18 residues. Losses at the gene ends were 0 bases for V and 1 base for J; bases not matched to a gene: 8. CDR3 in amino acids: CASSLVGGGSLNTGELFF. CDR3 nucleotide sequence: TGTGCCAGCAGCTTGGTTGGCGGGGGGTCCCTGAACACCGGGGAGCTGTTTTTT.

Here the CDR3 DNA reads TGTGCCAGCAGTTACTCGGGGGAAAAACTGTTTTTT. It yields the protein CASSYSGEKLFF. V gene TRBV6-5 combines with J gene TRBJ1-4; unclear D gene. V lost 0 bases, J lost 8 bases, and 4 bases lay in between. Germline CDR1 is MNHEY and CDR2 is SVGAGI. The CDR3 is 12 residues long.

The chain employs TRBV19 and TRBJ2-1, with a weak D call TRBD1 (5 bases). Germline-derived CDR1 and CDR2 are LNHDA and SQIVND (reference sequence). V lost 7 bases and J 5 bases, leaving 12 bases between the germline ends. This CDR3 is built from 13 residues. The CDR3 sequence: CASIAGHNNEQFF. The CDR3 DNA sequence: TGTGCCAGTATCGCCGGACACAACAATGAGCAGTTCTTC.

This clone was recorded a few times. The CDR3 nucleotides read TGCGCCAGCAGCCCGACAGTAGATGATGAAAAACTGTTTTTT. It specifies CASSPTVDDEKLFF. This rearrangement joins TRBV4-1 to TRBJ1-4, with D possibly matching TRBD1 (5 bases). This CDR3 has 14 amino acids. The germline V gene has CDR1 MGHRA and CDR2 YSYEKL. V lost 4 bases to trimming and J lost 6 bases, with 12 bases between them.

As DNA, the CDR3 is TGTGCCAGCAGTCGACCGAAGGAGCCCCAGCATTTT. It is translated as CASSRPKEPQHF. The chain joins TRBV6-5 to TRBJ1-5; D is ambiguous. This CDR3 has 12 amino acids. CDR1 is MNHEY, CDR2 SVGAGI, per germline. Trimming removed 5 bases from V and 8 bases from J, with 10 bases in between.

The chain combines TRBV7-7 with TRBJ2-5; 11 bases are a match to TRBD2. The CDR3 runs 15 residues. V lost 5 bases to trimming and J lost 4 bases; unmatched junction nucleotides: 6. Germline V CDR1 and CDR2: SSHAT, FNYEAQ (reference sequence). CDR3 nucleotide sequence: TGTGCCAGCAGCCCGCTAGCGGGGGGCGTAGAGACCCAGTACTTC. This gives the protein CASSPLAGGVETQYF. The variable domain in full, with the rest retrieved from reference TRBV7-7 and TRBJ2-5, is GAGVSQSPRYKVTKRGQDVTLRCDPISSHATLYWYQQALGQGPEFLTYFNYEAQPDKSGLPSDRFSAERPEGSISTLTIQRTEQRDSAMYRCASSPLAGGVETQYFGPGTRLLVL.

This clone was seen only a few times. The J gene is TRBJ1-6, the V gene TRBV4-1; the match to TRBD1 covers 8 bases. This CDR3 has 17 residues. V trimming: 2 bases; J trimming: 4 bases; junction bases outside the gene matches: 7. Per the germline V gene, CDR1 is MGHRA and CDR2 is YSYEKL. CDR3 region: CASSQQGAEGYNSPLHF. CDR3 nucleotides: TGCGCCAGCAGCCAACAGGGGGCGGAGGGGTATAATTCACCCCTCCACTTT.